This TCR beta chain was profiled in a study of T-cell reconstitution after alpha-beta-depleted transplantation in children. Unique molecular identifiers were incorporated when the TCRbeta library was constructed. TCRdb ran MiXCR on the PCR reads and lists one entry per CDR3 protein. This sample has 350,000 to 400,000 distinct CDR3 sequences, with about 20% found just once. The CDR3 consists of 16 residues. Germline loops: CDR1 SEHNR, CDR2 FQNEAQ (reference sequence). With V trimmed by 5 bases and J by 3 bases, 5 bases remained unmatched. The specimen was PBMCs from the stem cell graft donor, collected from the stem cell graft. The TCR comes from a human donor who donated a stem cell graft to a child with acute myeloid leukemia. This chain connects TRBV7-9 to TRBJ2-2; 11 positions match TRBD2. The CDR3 is CASSPRLAGYTGELFF. The CDR3 DNA reads TGTGCCAGCAGCCCAAGACTAGCGGGGTACACCGGGGAGCTGTTTTTT. Full variable domain (outside the CDR3, taken from reference TRBV7-9 and TRBJ2-2): DTGVSQNPRHKITKRGQNVTFRCDPISEHNRLYWYRQTLGQGPEFLTYFQNEAQLEKSRLLSDRFSAERPKGSFSTLEIQRTEQGDSAMYLCASSPRLAGYTGELFFGEGSRLTVL.